These 17 T cell receptor beta chains originate from one sample sequenced in a study of blood T cell repertoires in COVID-19. Clones were sequenced by immunoSEQ multiplex PCR, and TCRdb holds only the in-frame ones, with some missing. The repertoire holds around 72,000 clones, with around 87% as singletons. Sequenced input: peripheral blood. The receptor set was obtained from a man aged 45-60 years with active COVID-19.

The chain combines TRBV6-2 or TRBV6-3 with TRBJ1-1; 11 bases match TRBD1. CDR3 length: 17 residues. The germline V gene encodes CDR1 MNHEY and CDR2 SVGEGT. With V trimmed by 7 bases and J by 6 bases, 16 bases remained unmatched. The CDR3 loop reads CASTPGKLGQGASEAFF. Written as DNA, the CDR3 is TGTGCCAGCACCCCGGGCAAACTCGGACAGGGGGCCTCTGAAGCTTTCTTT.

The V call is TRBV11-1, the J call TRBJ2-1; no clear D. The CDR3 covers 16 residues. CDR1 and CDR2 from the germline V gene are SGHAT and FQDESV (reference sequence). Trimming removed 3 bases at V and 5 bases at J, with 17 bases between. CDR3 loop: CASSFHTGSTHNEQFF. The CDR3 bases are TGTGCCAGCAGCTTCCACACCGGGTCCACCCACAATGAGCAGTTCTTC.

J is TRBJ1-6 and V is TRBV2; D remains unclear. The CDR3 has 17 residues. Germline CDR1 and CDR2: SNHLY and FYNNEI. Trimming removed 5 bases from V and 4 bases from J, with 18 bases in between. The CDR3 spells CASSPVWQATYNSPLHF. The DNA of the CDR3 is TGTGCCAGCAGTCCAGTCTGGCAGGCAACATATAATTCACCCCTCCACTTT. The whole variable domain, remainder taken from reference TRBV2 and TRBJ1-6, is EPEVTQTPSHQVTQMGQEVILRCVPISNHLYFYWYRQILGQKVEFLVSFYNNEISEKSEIFDDQFSVERPDGSNFTLKIRSTKLEDSAMYFCASSPVWQATYNSPLHFGNGTRLTVT.

The rearrangement joins TRBV4-2 to TRBJ2-7; the match to TRBD1 covers 8 bases. There are 15 residues in the CDR3. J lost 5 bases, V lost 0 bases, and 6 bases had no gene match. The V gene's germline CDR1 is LGHNA and CDR2 YNFKEQ. CDR3 region: CASSQDRDRYDEQYF. The CDR3, as DNA: TGTGCCAGCAGCCAAGACCGGGACAGGTACGACGAGCAGTACTTC.

The chain has TRBV27 and TRBJ1-6; 7 nucleotides match TRBD1. Germline trimming cut 3 bases from V and 5 bases from J; bases unmatched to any gene: 13. The CDR3 totals 18 residues. Germline V gene sequence: CDR1 MNHEY, CDR2 SMNVEV (reference sequence). CDR3 region: CASSFRPPPQGNNSPLHF. CDR3 coding DNA: TGTGCCAGCAGTTTTCGCCCCCCCCCACAGGGGAATAATTCACCCCTCCACTTT.

This clone was seen only once. The gene calls are TRBV6-6 and TRBJ1-1; the D gene is possibly TRBD1 (5 bases). Germline CDR1 MNHNY, CDR2 SVGAGI (reference sequence). The CDR3 loop spans 13 amino acids. The V end lost 6 bases, the J end lost 1 base, and 9 bases lay between the germline ends. The CDR3 nucleotides read TGTGCCAGCAGCAGACAGACGAACACTGAAGCTTTCTTT. This translates into CASSRQTNTEAFF.

This chain uses TRBV4-1 with TRBJ2-3; 9 positions match TRBD2. The CDR3 spans 16 residues. CDR1 and CDR2 (germline): MGHRA, YSYEKL. V gave up 4 bases and J gave up 5 bases; unmatched junction bases: 10. The CDR3 loop is CASSLGRAGGGDTQYF. The CDR3 nucleotides are TGCGCCAGCAGCCTCGGGAGGGCGGGGGGGGGAGATACGCAGTATTTT.

The J gene is TRBJ1-1, the V gene TRBV5-1; 9 nucleotides line up with TRBD1. The germline CDR1 and CDR2 sequences are SGHRS and YFSETQ. V gave up 4 bases and J gave up 3 bases; unmatched junction bases: 7. This CDR3 comprises 15 residues. The CDR3 protein is CASSPLGQGDTEAFF. Written as DNA, the CDR3 is TGCGCCAGCAGCCCACTGGGACAGGGTGACACTGAAGCTTTCTTT. The variable domain in full, completed from reference TRBV5-1 and TRBJ1-1, reads KAGVTQTPRYLIKTRGQQVTLSCSPISGHRSVSWYQQTPGQGLQFLFEYFSETQRNKGNFPGRFSGRQFSNSRSEMNVSTLELGDSALYLCASSPLGQGDTEAFFGQGTRLTVV.

This rearrangement joins TRBV30 to TRBJ1-1; 8 nucleotides match TRBD1. Germline-derived CDR1 and CDR2 are GTSNPN and SVGIG (reference sequence). The junction had 4 bases not matched to a gene; V was cut back by 1 base and J by 3 bases. The CDR3 has 14 residues. The CDR3 protein is CAWSATGADTEAFF. The DNA of the CDR3 is TGTGCCTGGAGTGCGACAGGGGCAGACACTGAAGCTTTCTTT.

The chain couples TRBV5-4 to TRBJ2-3; TRBD2 matches 10 bases. The CDR3 has 15 amino acids. CDR1 SGHNT and CDR2 YYREEE come from the germline V gene (reference sequence). J lost 4 bases, V lost 4 bases, and 6 bases had no gene match. The CDR3: CASSIGTSVSDTQYF. The CDR3 DNA reads TGTGCCAGCAGCATCGGGACTAGCGTGTCAGATACGCAGTATTTT.

The V gene is TRBV7-8, the J gene TRBJ2-3, with 7 bases that match TRBD1. CDR1 SGHVS and CDR2 FQNEAQ come from the germline V gene. The CDR3 runs 16 residues. J lost 6 bases, V lost 0 bases, and 9 bases had no gene match. CDR3 sequence (DNA): TGTGCCAGCAGCTTAGCCGAGAGGGGGCGAGGCGATACGCAGTATTTT. Its translation is CASSLAERGRGDTQYF.

A single count supports this clone. The chain recombines TRBV24-1 with TRBJ2-1; 13 bases match TRBD2. Germline CDR1 and CDR2: KGHDR and SFDVKD. V shed 5 bases, J shed 0 bases, and the junction held 12 bases outside the gene matches. The CDR3 runs 20 residues. In DNA, the CDR3 is TGTGCCACCAGTGGAGGTTTTGGACTAGCGGGAGCACTCTCCTACAATGAGCAGTTCTTC. This sequence encodes CATSGGFGLAGALSYNEQFF.

This clone was seen a single time. The chain couples TRBV28 to TRBJ1-3, with a tentative D call TRBD1 (6 bases). This CDR3 is built from 14 residues. Germline V gene lookup returns CDR1 MDHEN and CDR2 SYDVKM. V dropped 5 bases and J dropped 0 bases, with 8 bases sitting between them. The CDR3 is CASSGGTSGNTIYF. The CDR3 bases are TGTGCCAGCAGTGGGGGCACCTCTGGAAACACCATATATTTT.

This clone was observed a few times. The chain combines TRBV2 with TRBJ2-1; tentative D call: TRBD2 (7 bases). The germline V gene encodes CDR1 SNHLY and CDR2 FYNNEI. V lost 3 bases and J lost 2, with 14 bases in between. The CDR3 length is 16 residues. CDR3: CASSDRRGGPYNEQFF. The CDR3 region has the DNA TGTGCCAGCAGTGATAGGAGGGGGGGCCCCTACAATGAGCAGTTCTTC.

This chain joins TRBV28 and TRBJ2-7, with 10 nucleotides matching TRBD1. The CDR3 has 15 amino acids. Unmatched junction bases numbered 7, after V lost 7 bases and J lost 1 base. Germline lookup yields CDR1 MDHEN and CDR2 SYDVKM. The CDR3: CASKPTGGGSYEQYF. The CDR3 DNA reads TGTGCCAGCAAGCCGACAGGGGGCGGGTCCTACGAGCAGTACTTC.

This clone has just a few counts. The chain is built from TRBV3-1 (or the pseudogene TRBV3-2) and TRBJ1-6; TRBD1 aligns across 8 bases. The CDR3 has 14 residues. CDR1 is LGHDT, CDR2 YNNKEL, per germline (reference sequence). V shed 9 bases and J 4 bases; nucleotides not matched to a gene: 5. The CDR3 here is CASGQGNYNSPLHF. CDR3 nucleotide sequence: TGTGCCAGTGGACAGGGAAATTATAATTCACCCCTCCACTTT.

The chain combines TRBV24-1 with TRBJ1-1; D might be TRBD1 (5 bases). Germline values: CDR1 KGHDR, CDR2 SFDVKD. This CDR3 spans 14 amino acids. V was trimmed by 3 bases and J by 4 bases, leaving 11 bases between them. CDR3 DNA sequence: TGTGCCACCAGTGATAACAGGAGGGGCACTGAAGCTTTCTTT. Translated: CATSDNRRGTEAFF.